The present T cell receptor beta chain was sequenced within a study of shared clonotypes between healthy human individuals. CD45RO-negative, CCR7-selected cells formed the naive CD8 fraction, which excluded terminally differentiated effector memory CD45RA+ cells. TCRdb keeps only in-frame clones here, not all; method: immunoSEQ multiplex PCR. The repertoire holds 600,000 or so clones, around 96% seen once, with approximately 0.12% in the top ten. Germline values: CDR1 MGHRA, CDR2 YSYEKL. CDR3 size: 14 residues. The rearrangement uses TRBV4-1 and TRBJ2-5; D might be TRBD2 (6 bases). The better agreement between TRBJ2-7 and the DNA end casts doubt on the J call. The source of this sequence is a woman between 25 and 40 years old in good health. The sample comprised naive CD8+ T cells sorted from blood. The CDR3 bases are TGCGCCAGCAGCCAAGTAGCGGAAGACTACGAGCAGTACTTC. This translates into CASSQVAEDYEQYF.